The following is a T cell receptor (beta chain) sequence with its context. This CDR3 has 12 residues. With 3 bases removed from V and 3 bases from J, the gap between germline ends came to 5 bases. MiXCR, run by TCRdb on the multiplex PCR reads, gives a single entry per CDR3 protein. The table has tens of thousands of distinct CDR3 sequences, roughly 58% seen once. This record belongs to a study of breast tumors, draining lymph nodes, adjacent tissues. The chain couples TRBV12-3 or TRBV12-4 to TRBJ1-2; D gene ambiguous. This clonotype was sampled from a female donor with breast cancer. Some clones in this sample may be carry-over from other donors' samples. The sample consisted of breast tumor tissue. CDR3 DNA sequence: TGTGCCAGCAGTTTGGCCGACTATGGCTACACCTTC. It specifies CASSLADYGYTF.